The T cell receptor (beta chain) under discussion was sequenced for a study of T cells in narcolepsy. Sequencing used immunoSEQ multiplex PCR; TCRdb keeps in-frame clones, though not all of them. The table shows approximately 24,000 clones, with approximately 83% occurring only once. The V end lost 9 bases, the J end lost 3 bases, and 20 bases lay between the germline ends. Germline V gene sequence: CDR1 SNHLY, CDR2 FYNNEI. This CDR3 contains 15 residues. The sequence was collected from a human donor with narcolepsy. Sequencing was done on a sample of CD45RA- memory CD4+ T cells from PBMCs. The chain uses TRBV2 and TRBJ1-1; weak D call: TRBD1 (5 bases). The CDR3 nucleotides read TGTGCCAGGAGGGCCGCGGGGGGGGTTGACACTGAAGCTTTCTTT. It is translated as CARRAAGGVDTEAFF.